This T cell receptor beta chain was recovered during a study of OX40 agonist ivuxolimab in advanced cancers. Regarding the complete study: Ivuxolimab was an agonistic, fully human IgG2 monoclonal antibody directed against OX40 (CD134), a costimulatory receptor. Intravenous ivuxolimab was administered to patients every 2 weeks at six dose levels: 0.01, 0.1, 0.3, 1.5, 3 and 10 mg/kg. Of the approximately 54 dose-escalation patients, hepatocellular carcinoma was present in 19, melanoma in approximately 15, renal cell carcinoma in 9 and head and neck cancer in 9. The dose-escalation cohort was about 83% male with a mean age of around 62 years, ranging from roughly 20 to 80. Prior anti-PD-1, anti-PD-L1 or anti-CTLA-4 therapy was permitted, and 40% of dose-escalation patients had received checkpoint inhibitors. Partial responses occurred in three dose-escalation patients: two with cutaneous melanoma and one with hepatocellular carcinoma. Peripheral TCRbeta sequencing was intended to test whether TCR sequence diversity was altered and clonal T-cell expansion was caused by ivuxolimab. The paper describes the monotherapy dose-escalation part (N ≈ 50 patients) of the phase I trial of ivuxolimab. General conclusions and limits of the study: After ivuxolimab, more expanded clones were found on average in CD8+ T cells than in CD4+ T cells. Which antigens the clonally expanded peripheral T cells were specific for was not determined. In the 0.1-3.0 mg/kg groups, partial responders had among the lowest normalized peripheral clonal expansion, particularly in CD8+ T cells. Low levels of normalized T-cell clonal expansion were also seen in some patients who did not respond. At doses of 0.1 to 3.0 mg/kg, clonal expansion of both CD4+ and CD8+ blood T cells was observed from baseline to week 6.

The CDR3, cysteine through phenylalanine, is 14 amino acids long. Solely the CDR3 DNA is kept, with 42 bases framed from the first base. For CDR1 and CDR2, the germline V gene lists SGHRS and YFSETQ. V is cut back by 0 bases and J by 1 base, with 0 bases in the junction unmatched. For this clone: No antigen is known for it. No quality values exist for individual bases; no much larger clone is one base distant.

For sequencing of the TCRbeta CDR3 region, genomic DNA was extracted from the sorted cells. The immunoSEQ Assay was used for sequencing of TCRbeta CDR3 regions. Held by TCRdb, this immuneACCESS table contains in-frame sequences only and omits some clones. Under half of the omission traces to an unresolved V gene where checked; the cause of the rest is unknown. The sample has about 84,000 clones on record, more than 70% of them singletons. The top ten constitute around 0.19% of the sample. Patients with a history of autoimmune disease or receiving systemic immunosuppression were excluded from the trial. Peripheral blood for TCR sequencing was drawn from every dose cohort at baseline, at cycle 4 day 1 and at cycle 7 day 1. Samples came from an open-label, multicenter, first-in-human phase I dose-escalation trial of ivuxolimab. The trial enrolled adults with locally advanced or metastatic head and neck squamous cell, hepatocellular, melanoma or renal cell carcinoma. Before TCR sequencing, CD4+ T cells and CD8+ T cells were sorted from peripheral blood as separate populations.

The TCR comes from an adult with an advanced solid tumor such as melanoma, head and neck, liver or kidney cancer. The V and J segments used are TRBV5-1 and TRBJ1-1, and 7 junctional nucleotides match TRBD1. Sequences were derived from CD4+ or CD8+ T cells sorted from blood, sampled in a trial of the OX40 agonist ivuxolimab. CDR3 region: CASSLAGGNTEAFF. DNA sequence: TGCGCCAGCAGCTTGGCAGGGGGGAACACTGAAGCTTTCTTT.